The 27 T cell receptor beta chains in this list originate from one sample, sequenced in a study of CD8 T cells in Susac syndrome. After extraction with the RNeasy kit, roughly 0.45 to 1 ug of the RNA was reverse transcribed using random hexamers. One entry per CDR3 protein results from TCRdb running MiXCR on the immunoSEQ multiplex PCR reads. The sample contains approximately 100,000 distinct CDR3 sequences, roughly 94% of which appear only once. The sample taken for sequencing was CD8+ T cells from PBMCs. The receptors come from a human donor with Susac syndrome.

This chain joins TRBV7-9 and TRBJ2-6, with TRBD2 as a possible D gene (5 bases). The CDR3 is 15 amino acids. Trimming left V 3 bases short and J 1 base short, with 7 bases between. CDR1 and CDR2 (germline): SEHNR, FQNEAQ (reference sequence). CDR3 in DNA: TGTGCCAGCAGCTTTAGCGAATCTGGGGCCAACGTCCTGACTTTC. Translated, it gives CASSFSESGANVLTF.

In its sample, this clonotype was seen once. The V and J genes are TRBV28 and TRBJ2-7; perhaps TRBD1 as D (6 bases). Germline-derived CDR1 and CDR2 are MDHEN and SYDVKM. V lost 3 bases and J lost 4, with 13 bases in between. The CDR3 is 14 amino acids. DNA for the CDR3: TGTGCCAGCAGTTTCAGGGGCATCGGATACGAGCAGTACTTC. Translating it yields CASSFRGIGYEQYF.

The sample holds one count of this clonotype. This chain joins TRBV25-1 and TRBJ2-3, with TRBD2 matching over 7 bases. This CDR3 is built from 16 residues. Germline CDR1 and CDR2: MGHDK and SYGVNS. V lost 2 bases to trimming and J lost 4 bases; unmatched junction nucleotides: 9. Here the CDR3 reads CASSEGLAGLADTQYF. The CDR3 DNA follows: TGTGCCAGCAGTGAAGGGTTAGCGGGCCTTGCAGATACGCAGTATTTT.

This chain connects TRBV20-1 to TRBJ1-2, with D possibly being TRBD1 (5 bases). CDR1 and CDR2 (germline): DFQATT, SNEGSKA (reference sequence). The CDR3 contains 16 residues. The ends were cut back, 0 bases at V and 5 bases at J, with 19 bases in the middle. This CDR3 reads CSARDPTGATVYGYTF. CDR3 coding DNA: TGCAGTGCTAGAGATCCGACTGGAGCGACAGTTTATGGCTACACCTTC.

This clonotype has only one observation. The chain joins TRBV20-1 to TRBJ1-1, with D tentatively TRBD1 (5 bases). Deletions cut 6 bases from V and 10 bases from J, with 24 bases between. Germline assignment: CDR1 DFQATT and CDR2 SNEGSKA (reference sequence). This CDR3 is built from 14 residues. The CDR3 DNA follows: TGCAGTGCCCCAATCCCCGGGCAGGGTGGAGCAGCTTTCTTT. Translation gives CSAPIPGQGGAAFF.

The chain couples TRBV15 to TRBJ2-5; D gene unclear. This CDR3 has 14 residues. Germline-derived CDR1 and CDR2 are LNHNV and YYDKDF (reference sequence). The V gene lost 0 bases and the J gene lost 5 bases, with 10 bases spanning the gap. The CDR3 loop reads CATSREESGETQYF. Written as DNA, the CDR3 is TGTGCCACCAGCAGAGAGGAGTCTGGGGAGACCCAGTACTTC.

The rearrangement joins TRBV12-3 or TRBV12-4 to TRBJ1-2; 8 bases line up with TRBD1. With 6 bases clipped from V and 4 bases from J, the junction kept 19 bases outside the gene matches. CDR3 length: 18 amino acids. CDR3 sequence: CASSQPTDDRGDSYGYTF. The CDR3 coding sequence is TGTGCCAGCAGCCAACCCACCGATGACAGGGGTGACAGCTATGGCTACACCTTC.

This clonotype has only one observation. The chain couples TRBV27 to TRBJ2-7; D remains ambiguous. V shed 6 bases and J shed 0 bases, with 9 bases lying between them. Germline assignment: CDR1 MNHEY and CDR2 SMNVEV (reference sequence). CDR3 length equals 13 residues. In DNA, the CDR3 is TGTGCCAGCAGCCACTTGAACTCCTACGAGCAGTACTTC. Translation: CASSHLNSYEQYF.

The sample holds one count of this clonotype. The rearrangement links TRBV4-3 to TRBJ2-1; maybe TRBD2 (5 bases). Germline CDR1 and CDR2: LGHNA and YSLEER. CDR3 length: 15 amino acids. V lost 0 bases, J lost 9 bases, and 15 bases lay in between. The CDR3 spells CASSQDGGSRGEQFF. CDR3 in DNA: TGCGCCAGCAGCCAAGACGGTGGCTCCCGGGGTGAGCAGTTCTTC.

This clonotype was detected only once. V gene TRBV6-4 combines with J gene TRBJ2-3; D gene uncertain. This CDR3 is built from 12 residues. V lost 0 bases to trimming and J lost 7 bases, with 5 bases between them. Per the germline V gene, CDR1 is MRHNA and CDR2 is SNTAGT. CDR3 sequence reads: CASSDSSYTQYF. CDR3 in DNA: TGTGCCAGCAGTGACTCAAGCTATACGCAGTATTTT.

The chain links TRBV5-1 to TRBJ2-7, with 9 bases matching TRBD2. The CDR3 covers 15 residues. Germline-derived CDR1 and CDR2 are SGHRS and YFSETQ. The trim removed 0 bases at V and 3 bases at J, leaving 4 bases unmatched. CDR3 in DNA: TGCGCCAGCAGCTTGGCCGGTAGCGGGGGCTACGAGCAGTACTTC. Translated: CASSLAGSGGYEQYF.

This clonotype was counted a single time. The chain has TRBV18 and TRBJ1-2, with D possibly matching TRBD1 (6 bases). Germline values: CDR1 KGHSH, CDR2 LQKENI. The CDR3 totals 15 residues. V shed 6 bases and J shed 4 bases, with 18 bases lying between them. CDR3: CASSQTGQGFYGYTF. The CDR3 DNA is TGTGCCAGCTCCCAAACGGGACAAGGATTCTATGGCTACACCTTC.

The chain has TRBV9 and TRBJ2-5; D unclear. This CDR3 spans 14 amino acids. The ends were cut back, 3 bases at V and 1 base at J, with 10 bases in the middle. The germline CDR1 and CDR2 sequences are SGDLS and YYNGEE. CDR3 in amino acids: CASSGSGVQETQYF. The CDR3 DNA reads as TGTGCCAGCAGCGGCTCTGGGGTCCAAGAGACCCAGTACTTC. Looking up the rest from reference TRBV9 and TRBJ2-5 gives the full variable domain: DSGVTQTPKHLITATGQRVTLRCSPRSGDLSVYWYQQSLDQGLQFLIQYYNGEERAKGNILERFSAQQFPDLHSELNLSSLELGDSALYFCASSGSGVQETQYFGPGTRLLVL.

The J gene is TRBJ1-2, the V gene TRBV5-4; maybe TRBD1 (5 bases). The CDR3 has 14 amino acids. Germline values: CDR1 SGHNT, CDR2 YYREEE (reference sequence). Trimming removed 0 bases at V and 5 bases at J, with 11 bases between. Here the CDR3 reads CASSLERGKYGYTF. CDR3 coding DNA: TGTGCCAGCAGCTTGGAGCGGGGGAAATATGGCTACACCTTC.

The chain is built from TRBV9 and TRBJ2-5; no clear D. CDR1 is SGDLS and CDR2 is YYNGEE in the germline V gene. V was clipped by 6 bases and J by 6 bases, with 9 bases between them. The CDR3 has 11 amino acids. CDR3 amino acids: CASISQKTQYF. The CDR3 region has the DNA TGTGCCAGCATCTCCCAGAAGACCCAGTACTTC.

This sequence joins TRBV27 and TRBJ1-5; D may be TRBD1 (6 bases). V shed 3 bases and J shed 5 bases, with 11 bases lying between them. CDR3 length: 14 amino acids. Germline loops: CDR1 MNHEY, CDR2 SMNVEV (reference sequence). The DNA of the CDR3 is TGTGCCAGCAGTTTTGGGGGCGCGGATCAGCCCCAGCATTTT. It is translated as CASSFGGADQPQHF.

This chain links TRBV3-1 with TRBJ2-5, with unresolved D. Trimming pared 0 bases from V and 5 bases from J, leaving 4 bases between. Germline V lookup: CDR1 LGHDT, CDR2 YNNKEL (reference sequence). The CDR3 covers 12 residues. For the CDR3, the DNA is TGTGCCAGCAGCCAAGATGTCGAGACCCAGTACTTC. Its translation: CASSQDVETQYF.

The count of this clonotype is one. The chain employs TRBV7-9 and TRBJ2-1, with TRBD2 matching 12 bases. J was trimmed by 5 bases and V by 5 bases; bases with no gene match: 4. CDR1 SEHNR and CDR2 FQNEAQ come from the germline V gene (reference sequence). The CDR3 runs to 15 residues. CDR3 sequence reads: CASSRRLAGDNEQFF. CDR3 sequence (DNA): TGTGCCAGCAGCCGAAGACTAGCGGGGGACAATGAGCAGTTCTTC.

V is TRBV5-4 and J is TRBJ2-5; D is uncertain. CDR1 and CDR2 (germline): SGHNT, YYREEE (reference sequence). V shed 1 base and J shed 3 bases, with 7 bases lying between them. The CDR3 loop spans 13 amino acids. DNA for the CDR3: TGTGCCAGCAGCTTGAATAACGAAGAGACCCAGTACTTC. This sequence encodes CASSLNNEETQYF.

The chain is built from TRBV4-3 and TRBJ1-2; maybe TRBD1 (6 bases). The CDR3 extends over 14 amino acids. Germline V gene sequence: CDR1 LGHNA, CDR2 YSLEER. The V and J ends lost 0 bases and 8 bases respectively, with 13 bases between them. The CDR3 reads CASSQEKGQGGYTF. The CDR3 coding sequence is TGCGCCAGCAGCCAAGAAAAAGGGCAGGGGGGCTACACCTTC.

J is TRBJ2-3 and V is TRBV9; no firm D call. The germline V gene encodes CDR1 SGDLS and CDR2 YYNGEE. The CDR3 is made up of 12 amino acids. V shed 3 bases and J shed 1 base, with 3 bases lying between them. The CDR3 region has the DNA TGTGCCAGCAGCGGACGCACAGATACGCAGTATTTT. This gives the protein CASSGRTDTQYF.

The chain employs TRBV29-1 and TRBJ2-1; D remains unclear. In germline, CDR1 is SQVTM, CDR2 ANQGSEA. The CDR3 covers 17 residues. V lost 1 base to trimming and J lost 4 bases, with 20 bases between them. The CDR3 DNA reads TGCAGCGTTGAAGCCCCGGACGGAATAGCTGGATACAATGAGCAGTTCTTC. Protein sequence: CSVEAPDGIAGYNEQFF.

The chain recombines TRBV27 with TRBJ2-5; a weak D match, TRBD2 (7 bases). This CDR3 is 19 amino acids long. V lost 5 bases and J 2 bases, leaving 27 bases between the germline ends. The V gene's germline CDR1 is MNHEY and CDR2 SMNVEV (reference sequence). CDR3: CASSPFLGGGPTLQETQYF. The CDR3 DNA reads TGTGCCAGCAGTCCGTTTCTGGGCGGGGGCCCAACTCTACAAGAGACCCAGTACTTC.

The chain is built from TRBV19 and TRBJ1-5, with D unresolved. The germline V gene encodes CDR1 LNHDA and CDR2 SQIVND (reference sequence). The CDR3 has 13 amino acids. The V and J ends lost 2 bases and 7 bases respectively, with 9 bases between them. Here the CDR3 reads CASSIIRWQPQHF. CDR3 DNA: TGTGCCAGTAGTATAATCAGGTGGCAGCCCCAGCATTTT.

This chain uses TRBV13 with TRBJ2-3, with 9 positions matching TRBD2. Germline V gene sequence: CDR1 PRHDT, CDR2 FYEKMQ (reference sequence). CDR3 length: 15 residues. The V gene end was trimmed by 4 bases and the J gene end by 6 bases; junction bases not matched to a gene: 8. CDR3 sequence (DNA): TGTGCCAGCAGCTCGACTAGCGGAGGTCTGGATACGCAGTATTTT. Translated, it gives CASSSTSGGLDTQYF.

V gene TRBV20-1 combines with J gene TRBJ2-3, with D unresolved. The CDR3 extends over 13 amino acids. V was clipped by 7 bases and J by 5 bases, with 16 bases between them. Germline assignment: CDR1 DFQATT and CDR2 SNEGSKA (reference sequence). The CDR3 sequence: CSVRPLMEDTQYF. The CDR3 coding sequence is TGCAGTGTCAGACCCCTGATGGAAGATACGCAGTATTTT.

The chain has TRBV12-3 or TRBV12-4 and TRBJ1-1; possible D gene TRBD1, 5 bases. There are 12 residues in the CDR3. V was cut by 8 bases and J by 6 bases, with 13 bases left in between. CDR3 sequence (DNA): TGTGCCAGCCACTCGGCAGGGCCTGAAGCTTTCTTT. It encodes CASHSAGPEAFF.